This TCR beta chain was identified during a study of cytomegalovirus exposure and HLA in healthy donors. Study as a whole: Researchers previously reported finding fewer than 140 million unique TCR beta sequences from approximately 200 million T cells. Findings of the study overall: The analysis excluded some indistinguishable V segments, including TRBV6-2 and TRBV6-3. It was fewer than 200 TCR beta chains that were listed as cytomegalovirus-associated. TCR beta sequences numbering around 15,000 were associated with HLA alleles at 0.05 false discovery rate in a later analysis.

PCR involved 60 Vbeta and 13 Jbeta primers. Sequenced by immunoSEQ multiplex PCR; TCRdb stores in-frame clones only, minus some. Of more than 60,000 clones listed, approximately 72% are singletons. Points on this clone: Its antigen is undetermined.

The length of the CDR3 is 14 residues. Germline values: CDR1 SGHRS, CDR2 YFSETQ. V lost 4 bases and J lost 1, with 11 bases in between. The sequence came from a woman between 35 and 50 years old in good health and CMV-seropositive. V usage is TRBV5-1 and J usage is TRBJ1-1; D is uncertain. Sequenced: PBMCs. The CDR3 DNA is TGCGCCAGCAGCATGAGGGAGGGGAACACTGAAGCTTTCTTT. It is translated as CASSMREGNTEAFF.